Listed below are T cell receptor beta chains from one sample, sequenced in a study of neurological immune-mediated disorders. Using its own MiXCR run on the 5' RACE reads, TCRdb lists one record per CDR3 protein. The data hold over 25,000 distinct CDR3 sequences, with less than 25% observed a single time. The sequenced sample consisted of CD4+ T cells from blood. These TCRs come from a man between 45 and 60 years old with HTLV-1-associated myelopathy (HAM/TSP). Each CDR3 is given with its conserved first and last residue. A D gene is named only where the DNA matches it firmly. A clone size is listed for some rows: how often the clone was seen (once, few, many), or a class if it is expanded.

j_call	clone_size	d_call	v_call	cdr3_aa	cdr3_nt
TRBJ1-1	many	-	TRBV7-6	CASTPDWDGSEVNTEAFF	TGTGCCAGCACCCCGGATTGGGACGGATCGGAAGTTAACACTGAAGCTTTCTTT
TRBJ1-2	once	TRBD1	TRBV15	CATSRTGDSGYTF	TGTGCCACCAGCAGAACAGGGGACTCTGGCTACACCTTC
TRBJ1-5	-	-	TRBV6-1	CASRATESGNQPQHF	TGTGCCAGCAGGGCAACAGAGAGTGGCAATCAGCCCCAGCATTTT
TRBJ2-6	-	-	TRBV10-3	CTISESNGAGANVLPF	TGTACCATCAGTGAGTCTAACGGGGCCGGGGCCAACGTCCTGCCTTTC
TRBJ1-1	medium-sized	-	TRBV5-6	CASSLRGEAFF	TGTGCCAGCAGCTTGAGGGGGGAAGCTTTCTTT
TRBJ2-1	-	-	TRBV19	CASSIDIARLGPPNEQFF	TGTGCCAGTAGTATTGATATAGCGAGGTTGGGCCCTCCCAATGAGCAGTTCTTC
TRBJ2-7	many	-	TRBV20-1	CSASTGISYEQYF	TGCAGTGCTAGTACCGGAATCTCCTACGAGCAGTACTTC
TRBJ1-5	once	-	TRBV7-9	CASSRPSGSQHF	TGTGCCAGCAGCCGACCCTCAGGTTCCCAGCATTTT
TRBJ2-2	many	-	TRBV3-1	CASSQVGAGELFF	TGTGCCAGCAGCCAAGTGGGTGCCGGGGAGCTGTTTTTT
TRBJ1-2	once	-	TRBV7-6	CASSLERCRTLMGGYYTF	TGTGCCAGCAGCTTAGAGCGTTGCCGCACCCTTATGGGGGGGTACTACACCTTC
TRBJ1-1	many	-	TRBV20-1	CSARGTRANTEAFF	TGCAGTGCTAGAGGCACAAGGGCGAACACTGAAGCTTTCTTT
TRBJ1-1	many	-	TRBV5-1	CASSFGGYGSTEAFF	TGCGCCAGCAGCTTTGGGGGTTACGGAAGCACTGAAGCTTTCTTT
TRBJ2-3	many	-	TRBV9	CASSVGTLTSDTQYF	TGTGCCAGCAGCGTAGGGACTCTAACCTCCGATACGCAGTATTTT
TRBJ1-1	many	TRBD1	TRBV29-1	CSGADRAMNTEAFF	TGCAGCGGAGCCGACAGGGCCATGAACACTGAAGCTTTCTTT
TRBJ1-1	many	TRBD1	TRBV5-1	CASSSRQGSEAFF	TGCGCCAGCAGCTCTAGACAGGGATCTGAAGCTTTCTTT